Listed here are 10 T cell receptor beta chains from one sample, sequenced in a study of CD8+CD57+ T cells in acquired aplastic anemia. The template for TCR beta VDJ and CDR3 sequence profiling was genomic DNA. TCRdb ran MiXCR on the reads and lists one entry per CDR3 protein. The sample carries about 180,000 distinct CDR3 sequences, 40% to 50% recorded once. The source material was sorted CD4+, CD8+, or CD8+CD57+ T cells (not recorded which) from PBMCs. The source is a human donor in good health.

This clonotype was counted at least ten times. The chain has TRBV19 and TRBJ1-6; TRBD1 aligns across 7 bases. V lost 6 bases to trimming and J lost 4 bases; unmatched junction nucleotides: 6. The CDR3 spans 15 residues. CDR1 and CDR2 from the germline V gene are LNHDA and SQIVND (reference sequence). CDR3 sequence: CASRHTGVYNSPLHF. The CDR3 DNA reads as TGTGCCAGTAGGCATACAGGGGTGTATAATTCACCCCTCCACTTT. The full variable domain, in which reference TRBV19 and TRBJ1-6 provide the parts outside the CDR3, is DGGITQSPKYLFRKEGQNVTLSCEQNLNHDAMYWYRQDPGQGLRLIYYSQIVNDFQKGDIAEGYSVSREKKESFPLTVTSAQKNPTAFYLCASRHTGVYNSPLHFGNGTRLTVT.

The sample holds many counts of this clonotype. The chain carries TRBV10-3 and TRBJ1-6, with 7 bases aligning to TRBD1. The V segment lost 3 bases and the J segment 7 bases; nucleotides outside the gene matches: 6. This CDR3 has 15 residues. Looked up from germline, CDR1 is ENHRY and CDR2 is SYGVKD. The CDR3 is CAISDPRGNNSPLHF. The CDR3 coding sequence is TGTGCCATCAGTGACCCCAGGGGGAACAATTCACCCCTCCACTTT.

This clonotype has at least ten counts. V gene TRBV5-4 combines with J gene TRBJ2-5; no clear D gene. The CDR3 has 14 residues. V lost 0 bases and J 0 bases, leaving 6 bases between the germline ends. Germline V lookup: CDR1 SGHNT, CDR2 YYREEE (reference sequence). As DNA, the CDR3 is TGTGCCAGCAGCTTGGGTGCCAACCAAGAGACCCAGTACTTC. Translating gives CASSLGANQETQYF.

The J gene is TRBJ1-6, the V gene TRBV5-1; TRBD1 matches 8 bases. CDR3 size: 14 residues. CDR1 is SGHRS and CDR2 is YFSETQ in the germline V gene. V gave up 6 bases and J gave up 9 bases; unmatched junction bases: 8. CDR3 protein: CASTPEQGVSPLHF. As DNA, the CDR3 is TGCGCCAGCACCCCGGAACAGGGGGTTTCACCCCTCCACTTT. Using reference TRBV5-1 and TRBJ1-6 for the parts outside the CDR3, the full variable domain is KAGVTQTPRYLIKTRGQQVTLSCSPISGHRSVSWYQQTPGQGLQFLFEYFSETQRNKGNFPGRFSGRQFSNSRSEMNVSTLELGDSALYLCASTPEQGVSPLHFGNGTRLTVT.

Only a few counts were recorded for this clonotype. The genes are TRBV15 and TRBJ2-6; D may match TRBD1 or TRBD2 (5 bases each). V was shortened by 5 bases and J by 4 bases, with 21 bases between the two germline ends. Germline lookup yields CDR1 LNHNV and CDR2 YYDKDF (reference sequence). There are 18 residues in the CDR3. In DNA, the CDR3 is TGTGCCACCAGCGCAAGGGACGCCCCTAGATTGGGGGCCAACGTCCTGACTTTC. It is translated as CATSARDAPRLGANVLTF.

The J gene is TRBJ1-2, the V gene TRBV7-9; D call uncertain. Trimming took 2 bases from V and 6 from J, leaving 13 bases between them. The CDR3 consists of 14 residues. Germline V gene data show CDR1 as SEHNR and CDR2 as FQNEAQ (reference sequence). CDR3 sequence (DNA): TGTGCCAGCAGCTTAAGAGAGTCTCGGGATGGCTACACCTTC. This translates into CASSLRESRDGYTF. Looking up the rest from reference TRBV7-9 and TRBJ1-2 gives the full variable domain: DTGVSQNPRHKITKRGQNVTFRCDPISEHNRLYWYRQTLGQGPEFLTYFQNEAQLEKSRLLSDRFSAERPKGSFSTLEIQRTEQGDSAMYLCASSLRESRDGYTFGSGTRLTVV.

As concerns this clonotype: A much larger clone differs from this one at a single base, so this may be a read error. The J gene is TRBJ2-7, the V gene TRBV6-1; 7 nucleotides agree with TRBD2. Looked up from germline, CDR1 is MNHNS and CDR2 is SASEGT. The CDR3 totals 15 residues. Trimming at V came to 6 bases and at J to 2 bases, leaving 10 bases not matched to a gene. The CDR3: CASSLLAVQTYEQYF. The CDR3 nucleotides read TGTGCCAGCAGCCTGCTAGCGGTACAAACCTACGAGCAGTACTTC.

In its sample, this clonotype was seen a few times. The chain joins TRBV18 to TRBJ1-2; 11 nucleotides line up with TRBD1. V lost 7 bases to trimming and J lost 6 bases; unmatched junction nucleotides: 7. The length of the CDR3 is 14 residues. Germline loops: CDR1 KGHSH, CDR2 LQKENI. DNA for the CDR3: TGTGCCAGCTGGCCGGGACAGGGGGTTCATGGCTACACCTTC. This sequence encodes CASWPGQGVHGYTF.

This clonotype was seen just once. The rearrangement uses TRBV20-1 and TRBJ1-5; D unresolved. The CDR3 contains 15 residues. In germline, CDR1 is DFQATT, CDR2 SNEGSKA (reference sequence). V gave up 1 base and J gave up 0 bases, with 10 bases separating them. For the CDR3, the DNA is TGCAGTGCTAGAGTTTCCAGCGATAGCAATCAGCCCCAGCATTTT. It translates to CSARVSSDSNQPQHF.

The V call is TRBV15, the J call TRBJ2-3, with TRBD1 identical over 8 bases. CDR1 and CDR2 (germline): LNHNV, YYDKDF (reference sequence). V dropped 5 bases and J dropped 5; count of bases not matched to a gene: 9. The length of the CDR3 is 15 residues. CDR3 protein: CATSYRQGKLDTQYF. As DNA, the CDR3 is TGTGCCACCAGCTACCGACAGGGGAAGTTAGATACGCAGTATTTT.